A single sample is the source of the 28 T cell receptor beta chains below, sequenced in a study of T cells in Graves' hyperthyroidism and ophthalmopathy. Template material for amplifying TCR beta CDR3 regions consisted of RNA transcripts. The study used the HTBI primer set for a first-round RT-PCR of the TCR CDR3. TCRdb reprocessed the multiplex PCR reads via MiXCR and lists one record per CDR3 protein. The table includes some 420,000 distinct CDR3 sequences, roughly 13% detected once. The sample comprised blood. These receptors all come from a woman aged 18-29 years with Graves' hyperthyroidism.

This clonotype was detected many times. At one of its ends the junction is not consistent with the germline gene, which may arise from a read error. The gene calls are TRBV5-1 and TRBJ1-2; D gene uncertain. In germline, CDR1 is SGHRS, CDR2 YFSETQ. The CDR3 is 13 amino acids. The CDR3 nucleotides are TGTGCCAGCAGCTTAGAAGTTAACTATGGCTACACCTTC. Translated, it gives CASSLEVNYGYTF.

The rearrangement links TRBV27 to TRBJ2-7; a weak D match, TRBD2 (6 bases). Germline V gene sequence: CDR1 MNHEY, CDR2 SMNVEV (reference sequence). The CDR3 has 14 amino acids. Trimming took off 5 bases at V and 0 bases at J, with 11 bases between the two ends. The CDR3 DNA reads TGTGCCAGCAGTACCGGGAGATCCTCCTACGAGCAGTACTTC. It codes for CASSTGRSSYEQYF.

The rearrangement uses TRBV2 and TRBJ1-2; no clear D. Trimming removed 6 bases from V and 2 bases from J, with 13 bases in between. The CDR3 sequence is 14 residues long. Germline V gene lookup returns CDR1 SNHLY and CDR2 FYNNEI. CDR3 in DNA: TGTGCCAGCAGCCAAGAACCGACCAACTATGGCTACACCTTC. Protein product: CASSQEPTNYGYTF.

This clonotype occurred a few times. V usage is TRBV4-1 and J usage is TRBJ2-2; possible D gene TRBD2, 6 bases. This CDR3 comprises 15 residues. The V gene lost 4 bases and the J gene lost 0 bases, with 9 bases spanning the gap. The germline gives CDR1 MGHRA, CDR2 YSYEKL. CDR3 residues: CASSPRLANTGELFF. The CDR3 nucleotides are TGCGCCAGCAGCCCCCGACTAGCGAACACCGGGGAGCTGTTTTTT.

The DNA for the CDR3 is TGCAGTGCTAGGTCGGGGGCCATAGCCAAAAACATTCAGTACTTC. Amino acid sequence: CSARSGAIAKNIQYF. The rearrangement links TRBV20-1 to TRBJ2-4, with D possibly called TRBD1 or TRBD2 (6 bases each). Germline CDR1 is DFQATT and CDR2 is SNEGSKA (reference sequence). The V gene lost 3 bases and the J gene lost 0 bases, with 12 bases spanning the gap. The CDR3 is made up of 15 amino acids.

Many counts were recorded for this clonotype. The V call is TRBV2, the J call TRBJ1-5, with D maybe TRBD1 (5 bases). V dropped 6 bases and J dropped 2 bases, with 14 bases sitting between them. The CDR3 length is 15 residues. CDR1 and CDR2 from the germline V gene are SNHLY and FYNNEI. In DNA form, the CDR3 reads TGTGCCAGCAGAGATCAGGGAATTGGCAATCAGCCCCAGCATTTT. Its protein is CASRDQGIGNQPQHF.

This clonotype came up many times. The rearrangement uses TRBV7-2 and TRBJ2-1; unclear D gene. The CDR3 sequence is 15 residues long. Trimming cost V 0 bases and J 6 bases, with 12 bases left between them. Per the germline V gene, CDR1 is SGHTA and CDR2 is FQGNSA. As DNA, the CDR3 is TGTGCCAGCAGCTTAGCGCGATCAACTTCCAATGAGCAGTTCTTC. Protein product: CASSLARSTSNEQFF.

This clonotype was found many times. The chain has TRBV2 and TRBJ2-7; 11 nucleotides line up with TRBD2. The CDR3 spans 14 residues. V shed 6 bases and J 6 bases; nucleotides not matched to a gene: 7. Germline CDR1 SNHLY, CDR2 FYNNEI. CDR3: CASRETSGSIEQYF. CDR3 nucleotide sequence: TGTGCCAGCAGGGAAACTAGCGGGAGTATCGAGCAGTACTTC.

This clonotype occurred a few times. The chain links TRBV28 to TRBJ1-3; D ambiguous. The V end lost 5 bases, the J end lost 3 bases, and 14 bases lay between the germline ends. Germline assignment: CDR1 MDHEN and CDR2 SYDVKM. CDR3 length: 15 amino acids. CDR3 region: CASSNEPLGGNTIYF. Written as DNA, the CDR3 is TGTGCCAGCAGTAACGAGCCTCTGGGTGGAAACACCATATATTTT.

Many counts were recorded for this clonotype. The V gene is TRBV2, the J gene TRBJ2-7, with 10 nucleotides matching TRBD2. In germline, CDR1 is SNHLY, CDR2 FYNNEI. The CDR3 is 15 residues long. J lost 2 bases, V lost 1 base, and 2 bases had no gene match. CDR3 in amino acids: CASSEVLAGAYEQYF. CDR3 DNA sequence: TGTGCCAGCAGTGAAGTCCTAGCGGGAGCCTACGAGCAGTACTTC.

This clonotype was seen ten or more times. The V and J genes are TRBV7-3 and TRBJ2-1; TRBD1 might be the D (5 bases). CDR1 is SGHTA, CDR2 FQGTGA, per germline. V gave up 5 bases and J gave up 8 bases, with 13 bases separating them. CDR3 length: 13 amino acids. The CDR3 loop reads CASSPGIFDEQFF. The CDR3 DNA reads as TGTGCCAGCAGCCCAGGGATCTTTGATGAGCAGTTCTTC.

The table lists this clonotype with a few counts. The chain has TRBV7-6 and TRBJ2-1, with TRBD2 as a possible D gene (6 bases). This CDR3 contains 16 residues. V lost 0 bases and J lost 2, with 11 bases in between. The V gene's germline CDR1 is SGHVS and CDR2 FNYEAQ. The DNA of the CDR3 is TGTGCCAGCAGCTTAGCGCGGGACTCGGCCTACAATGAGCAGTTCTTC. Translation: CASSLARDSAYNEQFF. Complete variable domain (other parts from reference TRBV7-6 and TRBJ2-1): GAGVSQSPRYKVTKRGQDVALRCDPISGHVSLYWYRQALGQGPEFLTYFNYEAQQDKSGLPNDRFSAERPEGSISTLTIQRTEQRDSAMYRCASSLARDSAYNEQFFGPGTRLTVL.

This clonotype occurred many times. The V call is TRBV3-1, the J call TRBJ1-1; TRBD1 is a possible D gene (5 bases). This CDR3 contains 14 residues. Looked up from germline, CDR1 is LGHDT and CDR2 is YNNKEL (reference sequence). V was trimmed by 1 base and J by 4 bases, leaving 10 bases between them. The DNA for the CDR3 is TGTGCCAGCAGCCAAGGAGGGGCTGGCACTGAAGCTTTCTTT. This translates into CASSQGGAGTEAFF.

For this clonotype: Just one base apart from a much larger clone, this may be a read error. The final CDR3 position lacks the conserved phenylalanine or tryptophan, pointing to a likely read error. CDR3 residues: CASSHTRGRAINYGYTL. CDR3 nucleotides: TGTGCCAGCAGCCATACCCGGGGGAGAGCTATTAACTATGGCTACACCCTC. The chain employs TRBV5-5 and TRBJ1-2; weak D call: TRBD1 (5 bases). Germline CDR1 SGHKS, CDR2 YYEKEE (reference sequence). V was cut by 4 bases and J by 1 base, with 20 bases left in between. The CDR3 covers 17 residues.

The CDR3 loop is CSVTPSGSAGYGYTF. The CDR3 DNA sequence: TGCAGCGTGACCCCCTCGGGGAGCGCAGGCTATGGCTACACCTTC. The genes are TRBV29-1 and TRBJ1-2; the D is unclear. Germline CDR1 and CDR2: SQVTM and ANQGSEA. Trimming removed 6 bases from V and 4 bases from J, with 21 bases in between. CDR3 length: 15 amino acids.

This clonotype was picked up many times. The V call is TRBV18, the J call TRBJ1-2, with 7 bases matching TRBD1. This CDR3 has 15 residues. The trim removed 2 bases at V and 8 bases at J, leaving 11 bases unmatched. The germline V gene has CDR1 KGHSH and CDR2 LQKENI. In DNA form, the CDR3 reads TGTGCCAGCTCACCAGGACAGGAGCTGAGTCAGGGCTACACCTTC. It translates to CASSPGQELSQGYTF.

This clonotype was found a few times. This may arise from a read error, as a much more abundant clone is one base away. The chain combines TRBV28 with TRBJ2-5, with TRBD1 as a possible D gene (6 bases). The CDR3 covers 14 residues. Germline V gene data show CDR1 as MDHEN and CDR2 as SYDVKM. With 6 bases removed from V and 2 bases from J, the gap between germline ends came to 13 bases. The CDR3 sequence is CASSFSDRQETQYF. For the CDR3, the DNA is TGTGCCAGCAGCTTCAGTGACAGGCAAGAGACCCAGTACTTC.

V usage is TRBV20-1 and J usage is TRBJ2-3; D uncertain. CDR3 size: 14 residues. The germline V gene has CDR1 DFQATT and CDR2 SNEGSKA (reference sequence). The CDR3 loop is CGFISGSSTDTQYF. The CDR3 DNA sequence: TGCGGTTTTATCTCCGGGTCTAGCACAGATACGCAGTATTTT.

This clonotype has a count of ten or more. This chain joins TRBV28 and TRBJ1-3, with TRBD1 matching over 7 bases. The CDR3 consists of 14 residues. Per the germline V gene, CDR1 is MDHEN and CDR2 is SYDVKM. V was clipped by 3 bases and J by 2 bases; unmatched bases: 1. CDR3 residues: CASSFGTAGNTIYF. The CDR3 nucleotides read TGTGCCAGCAGTTTTGGGACAGCTGGAAACACCATATATTTT.

The table lists this clonotype with a count of one. A much larger clonotype is one base distant, so this may be a read error. The chain combines TRBV2 with TRBJ1-1, with 7 nucleotides matching TRBD1. Germline V gives CDR1 SNHLY, CDR2 FYNNEI. This CDR3 comprises 11 residues. CDR3 in amino acids: CAGRGRTEAFF. The DNA for the CDR3 is TGTGCCGGCAGGGGGAGAACTGAAGCTTTCTTT.

This clonotype came up many times. The genes are TRBV15 and TRBJ2-5; 7 nucleotides match TRBD1. The CDR3 runs 14 residues. Germline V gene sequence: CDR1 LNHNV, CDR2 YYDKDF (reference sequence). V trimming: 1 base; J trimming: 2 bases; junction bases outside the gene matches: 1. The CDR3 DNA sequence: TGTGCCACCAGCAGAGGGGACAGACAAGAGACCCAGTACTTC. This codes for CATSRGDRQETQYF.

This clonotype was recorded at least ten times. This chain joins TRBV20-1 and TRBJ2-2; TRBD2 agrees at 16 bases. The germline gives CDR1 DFQATT, CDR2 SNEGSKA (reference sequence). V lost 4 bases to trimming and J lost 7 bases; unmatched junction nucleotides: 9. The CDR3 is made up of 17 amino acids. CDR3 in DNA: TGCAGTGCTAACTTGGGGACTAGCGGGAGGGGAAGCGGGGAGCTGTTTTTT. Its translation: CSANLGTSGRGSGELFF.

This clonotype was recorded at least ten times. The J gene is TRBJ1-1, the V gene TRBV3-1; D call uncertain. This CDR3 contains 13 residues. Germline V CDR1 and CDR2: LGHDT, YNNKEL (reference sequence). V gave up 1 base and J gave up 3 bases, with 6 bases separating them. The CDR3 sequence: CASSQAPDTEAFF. The DNA for the CDR3 is TGTGCCAGCAGCCAAGCTCCAGACACTGAAGCTTTCTTT.

The chain uses TRBV10-3 and TRBJ2-3, with D possibly called TRBD1 or TRBD2 (5 bases each). The V gene lost 6 bases and the J gene lost 2 bases, with 15 bases spanning the gap. The CDR3 extends over 15 amino acids. The germline CDR1 and CDR2 sequences are ENHRY and SYGVKD. The CDR3 spells CAISPTQGVTDTQYF. The CDR3 coding sequence is TGTGCCATCAGCCCTACCCAGGGAGTCACAGATACGCAGTATTTT.

Worth noting for this clonotype: Given a much more abundant clone one base away, this may be a read error. J is TRBJ2-2 and V is TRBV11-2, with 7 bases aligning to TRBD1. With V trimmed by 3 bases and J by 7 bases, 20 bases remained unmatched. The germline CDR1 and CDR2 sequences are SGHAT and FQNNGV. The CDR3 is 19 residues long. CDR3 protein: CASSLVLGTASPFDGELFF. The DNA for the CDR3 is TGTGCCAGCAGCTTGGTTTTGGGGACAGCGTCACCCTTCGACGGGGAGCTGTTTTTT. Combining the CDR3 with reference TRBV11-2 and TRBJ2-2 gives the whole variable domain EAGVAQSPRYKIIEKRQSVAFWCNPISGHATLYWYQQILGQGPKLLIQFQNNGVVDDSQLPKDRFSAERLKGVDSTLKIQPAKLEDSAVYLCASSLVLGTASPFDGELFFGEGSRLTVL.

This clonotype was found many times. The gene calls are TRBV30 and TRBJ2-7; 7 positions agree with TRBD1. CDR3 size: 12 residues. The germline CDR1 and CDR2 sequences are GTSNPN and SVGIG (reference sequence). The trim removed 5 bases at V and 6 bases at J, leaving 7 bases unmatched. CDR3 protein: CAWSHDRVEQYF. In DNA, the CDR3 is TGTGCCTGGTCCCATGACAGGGTCGAGCAGTACTTC.

This clonotype has at least ten counts. The chain carries TRBV4-1 and TRBJ1-1, with 10 bases that match TRBD1. This CDR3 is built from 15 residues. The germline CDR1 and CDR2 sequences are MGHRA and YSYEKL. Trimming at V came to 8 bases and at J to 1 base, leaving 7 bases not matched to a gene. CDR3 residues: CASLGQGERNTEAFF. The CDR3 DNA sequence: TGCGCCAGCCTCGGACAGGGGGAAAGGAACACTGAAGCTTTCTTT.

This clonotype showed up many times. The gene calls are TRBV11-2 and TRBJ2-2, with TRBD2 matching 7 bases. The CDR3 extends over 13 amino acids. Germline CDR1 is SGHAT and CDR2 is FQNNGV. The trim removed 2 bases at V and 6 bases at J, leaving 0 bases unmatched. CDR3 loop: CASSLRGAGELFF. The CDR3 bases are TGTGCCAGCAGCTTACGGGGGGCCGGGGAGCTGTTTTTT.